Shown below are 19 T cell receptor beta chains from a single sample sequenced in a study of T cells in Graves' hyperthyroidism and ophthalmopathy. The TCR beta CDR3 regions underwent amplification using RNA transcripts as the source. The HTBI primer set served for first-round RT-PCR of the TCR CDR3. One entry per CDR3 protein, called by TCRdb with MiXCR from the multiplex PCR reads. The sample contains about 250,000 distinct CDR3 sequences, almost 25% of which appear only once. Sequencing was performed on blood. The receptors were sampled from a middle-aged woman with Graves' ophthalmopathy.

This clonotype was recorded once. V is TRBV28 and J is TRBJ1-5; D unresolved. Trimming removed 1 base at V and 5 bases at J, with 15 bases between. Per germline, CDR1 MDHEN and CDR2 SYDVKM. The CDR3 spans 16 residues. CDR3 sequence (DNA): TGTGCCAGCAGTTTATCATTTAGGACCGCGGATCAGCCCCAGCATTTT. Its translation: CASSLSFRTADQPQHF.

The sample holds many counts of this clonotype. Just one base apart from a much larger clone, this may be a read error. The V gene is TRBV28, the J gene TRBJ1-5; D uncertain. CDR1 and CDR2 (germline): MDHEN, SYDVKM. V lost 1 base to trimming and J lost 0 bases, with 10 bases between them. The length of the CDR3 is 16 residues. CDR3 in DNA: TGTGCCAGCAGTTTATTTACGGGGAGTAGCAATCAGCCCCAGCATTTT. This encodes CASSLFTGSSNQPQHF.

This clonotype has just one count. The V and J genes are TRBV6-1 and TRBJ1-2; the match to TRBD1 covers 10 bases. Germline lookup yields CDR1 MNHNS and CDR2 SASEGT. This CDR3 is built from 14 residues. Unmatched junction bases numbered 9, after V lost 5 bases and J lost 9 bases. The CDR3 spells CASSPGTGDNRYTF. Here the CDR3 DNA reads TGTGCCAGCAGTCCTGGGACAGGGGATAATCGCTACACCTTC.

The V gene is TRBV20-1, the J gene TRBJ1-2; D remains ambiguous. CDR3 length: 14 residues. Trimming took 2 bases from V and 7 from J, leaving 17 bases between them. Looked up from germline, CDR1 is DFQATT and CDR2 is SNEGSKA (reference sequence). The CDR3 DNA sequence: TGCAGTGCTAGAATCGTAGGAGGAGGCTGTGGCTACACCTTC. Residues: CSARIVGGGCGYTF.

Only a few counts were recorded for this clonotype. A single base separates this from a much larger clone, so it may be a read error. The rearrangement links TRBV6-5 to TRBJ2-7, with 8 nucleotides matching TRBD1. Unmatched junction bases numbered 1, after V lost 0 bases and J lost 3 bases. The germline V gene encodes CDR1 MNHEY and CDR2 SVGAGI. The CDR3 has 14 amino acids. The CDR3 sequence is CASSYSTGDYEQYF. In nucleotides, the CDR3 is TGTGCCAGCAGTTACTCGACAGGGGACTACGAGCAGTACTTC.

The chain recombines TRBV12-3 or TRBV12-4 with TRBJ2-7; 7 bases line up with TRBD2. With V trimmed by 6 bases and J by 2 bases, 10 bases remained unmatched. The CDR3 contains 15 residues. The CDR3 DNA reads TGTGCCAGCAGCTCCCTAGCGGCGTTCCCCTACGAGCAGTACTTC. Amino acids: CASSSLAAFPYEQYF.

V and J are TRBV6-5 and TRBJ2-7; a possible D gene is TRBD1 (5 bases). The CDR3 totals 15 residues. V lost 0 bases, J lost 6 bases, and 15 bases lay in between. CDR1 and CDR2 from the germline V gene are MNHEY and SVGAGI. CDR3 loop: CASSYSNAGFGEQYF. The CDR3 DNA is TGTGCCAGCAGTTACTCGAATGCAGGGTTCGGCGAGCAGTACTTC.

This clonotype occurred many times. The chain has TRBV5-4 and TRBJ2-7; 14 bases align to TRBD2. This CDR3 spans 15 amino acids. V was clipped by 4 bases and J by 3 bases; unmatched bases: 3. The germline gives CDR1 SGHNT, CDR2 YYREEE (reference sequence). This CDR3 reads CASSTGTSGGYEQYF. The CDR3 DNA sequence: TGTGCCAGCAGCACCGGGACTAGCGGGGGCTACGAGCAGTACTTC.

This clonotype was counted at least ten times. V is TRBV12-3 or TRBV12-4 and J is TRBJ2-2; D is unresolved. Trimming stripped 6 bases from V and 4 bases from J, with 6 bases between. CDR3 size: 12 residues. CDR3 sequence reads: CASSRSTGELFF. CDR3 coding DNA: TGTGCCAGCAGCCGGAGCACCGGGGAGCTGTTTTTT.

The table lists this clonotype with many counts. The junction and the germline gene differ at one end; a read error may be behind it. The CDR3 loop reads CAASRTPGLAGGETQYF. The CDR3 DNA sequence: TGTGCCGCCAGCAGAACGCCGGGACTAGCGGGAGGGGAGACCCAGTACTTC. The J gene is TRBJ2-5, the V gene TRBV15; 16 bases are shared with TRBD2. CDR1 is LNHNV and CDR2 is YYDKDF in the germline V gene (reference sequence). CDR3 length equals 17 residues.

This clonotype was counted many times. The chain carries TRBV27 and TRBJ2-3, with D tentatively TRBD2 (5 bases). This CDR3 is built from 15 residues. V gave up 3 bases and J gave up 1 base, with 11 bases separating them. The germline gives CDR1 MNHEY, CDR2 SMNVEV (reference sequence). The CDR3 reads CASSFLGAGTDTQYF. The CDR3 nucleotides read TGTGCCAGCAGTTTCTTAGGAGCGGGCACAGATACGCAGTATTTT.

In its sample, this clonotype was seen many times. The rearrangement links TRBV7-2 to TRBJ2-7; 10 bases match TRBD2. Germline V gene lookup returns CDR1 SGHTA and CDR2 FQGNSA. V lost 5 bases to trimming and J lost 2 bases; unmatched junction nucleotides: 6. This CDR3 has 15 residues. The CDR3 nucleotides are TGTGCCAGCAGCATCTTCCTAGCGGGAGCCTACGAGCAGTACTTC. Protein product: CASSIFLAGAYEQYF.

This clonotype appeared many times. The CDR3 loop reads CASSGLAGDYEQYF. The DNA for the CDR3 is TGTGCCAGCAGTGGACTAGCGGGGGATTACGAGCAGTACTTC. The chain couples TRBV2 to TRBJ2-7; TRBD2 matches at 12 bases. The CDR3 has 14 residues. Germline V gene data show CDR1 as SNHLY and CDR2 as FYNNEI. V lost 4 bases to trimming and J lost 4 bases; unmatched junction nucleotides: 2.

This clonotype was detected a few times. It is likely a read error, because the conserved phenylalanine at the end of the CDR3 is missing. The gene calls are TRBV24-1 and TRBJ2-2; D remains unclear. The germline gives CDR1 KGHDR, CDR2 SFDVKD. CDR3 length equals 13 residues. The V end lost 7 bases, the J end lost 6 bases, and 11 bases lay between the germline ends. The DNA for the CDR3 is TGTGCCACCAGCTCACCGGTCGCCGGGGAGCTGTTTCTT. Translated, it gives CATSSPVAGELFL.

This clonotype was seen repeatedly, ten times or more. The gene calls are TRBV27 and TRBJ2-2, with D perhaps matching TRBD1 (6 bases). The V end lost 7 bases, the J end lost 4 bases, and 13 bases lay between the germline ends. The germline gives CDR1 MNHEY, CDR2 SMNVEV (reference sequence). The CDR3 runs 14 residues. CDR3 region: CASNKQGSTGELFF. As DNA, the CDR3 is TGTGCCAGCAACAAACAGGGTAGCACCGGGGAGCTGTTTTTT.

CDR3 amino acids: CASSLGTGALSNQPQHF. DNA of the CDR3: TGTGCCAGCAGTTTAGGGACAGGGGCCTTGAGCAATCAGCCCCAGCATTTT. The chain couples TRBV28 to TRBJ1-5; 10 nucleotides align to TRBD1. The trim removed 2 bases at V and 1 base at J, leaving 5 bases unmatched. CDR1 is MDHEN and CDR2 is SYDVKM in the germline V gene. The CDR3 runs 17 residues.

V usage is TRBV2 and J usage is TRBJ2-7; D may be TRBD1 or TRBD2 (5 bases each). The length of the CDR3 is 15 residues. Trimming stripped 6 bases from V and 2 bases from J, with 17 bases between. CDR1 and CDR2 (germline): SNHLY, FYNNEI. CDR3 sequence: CASRRVGRGPYEQYF. Here the CDR3 DNA reads TGTGCCAGCAGAAGGGTGGGCCGGGGCCCCTACGAGCAGTACTTC. The full variable domain, its missing parts supplied by reference TRBV2 and TRBJ2-7, is EPEVTQTPSHQVTQMGQEVILRCVPISNHLYFYWYRQILGQKVEFLVSFYNNEISEKSEIFDDQFSVERPDGSNFTLKIRSTKLEDSAMYFCASRRVGRGPYEQYFGPGTRLTVT.

V usage is TRBV6-4 and J usage is TRBJ2-5; D is perhaps TRBD1 (6 bases). The V and J ends lost 5 bases and 1 base respectively, with 11 bases between them. The length of the CDR3 is 14 residues. Germline V lookup: CDR1 MRHNA, CDR2 SNTAGT. CDR3 sequence reads: CASSKMTGQETQYF. CDR3 bases: TGTGCCAGCAGTAAGATGACAGGCCAAGAGACCCAGTACTTC.

This clonotype was counted at least ten times. The rearrangement joins TRBV28 to TRBJ1-1, with D tentatively TRBD1 (5 bases). The CDR3 totals 16 residues. Trimming removed 2 bases from V and 1 base from J, with 14 bases in between. Germline V gene data show CDR1 as MDHEN and CDR2 as SYDVKM. The CDR3 sequence is CASSLLAGSGNTEAFF. The DNA of the CDR3 is TGTGCCAGCAGTTTACTGGCAGGGTCCGGGAACACTGAAGCTTTCTTT.